One and the same sample provided the 32 T cell receptor beta chains below, sequenced in a study of regulatory T cells in long-lasting Graves disease. Through Arm-PCR of CDR3 regions and iRepertoire HTBI primers, TCR beta libraries were built. A single record per CDR3 protein comes from TCRdb applying MiXCR to the multiplex PCR reads. The sample yields approximately 360,000 distinct CDR3 sequences, around 11% seen once. Documented time point: newly diagnosed GD, antithyroid drugs for less than 3 months. TCR sequences were obtained from RNA taken from PBMCs. This sample was also put to use in a study of T cells in Graves' hyperthyroidism and ophthalmopathy.

The sample was peripheral blood mononuclear cells (PBMCs), taken at new diagnosis, from a patient treated with antithyroid drugs. The receptors were sampled from a woman aged 18-29 years with Graves disease.

The chain carries TRBV6-1 and TRBJ1-1, with 8 bases lining up with TRBD1. Per the germline V gene, CDR1 is MNHNS and CDR2 is SASEGT. V was clipped by 5 bases and J by 4 bases; unmatched bases: 9. The CDR3 extends over 15 amino acids. The CDR3 nucleotides read TGTGCCAGCAGTCCCACTGGACAGGGTATCACTGAAGCTTTCTTT. Its translation: CASSPTGQGITEAFF.

At least ten counts were recorded for this clonotype. The CDR3 loop reads CASSLGGAGTINQPQHF. The CDR3 DNA reads as TGTGCCAGCAGCTTAGGGGGGGCCGGGACAATCAATCAGCCCCAGCATTTT. This chain uses TRBV7-6 with TRBJ1-5; tentative D call: TRBD1 (6 bases). Trimming cost V 1 base and J 3 bases, with 16 bases left between them. Germline V gene data show CDR1 as SGHVS and CDR2 as FNYEAQ. The length of the CDR3 is 17 residues.

This clonotype was seen ten or more times. The chain links TRBV6-5 to TRBJ1-1; D gene unclear. There are 15 residues in the CDR3. V was shortened by 2 bases and J by 8 bases, with 18 bases between the two germline ends. Germline V gene lookup returns CDR1 MNHEY and CDR2 SVGAGI. This chain's CDR3 is CASSYRSRSAGEAFF. CDR3 DNA sequence: TGTGCCAGCAGTTACAGATCTCGATCTGCGGGGGAAGCTTTCTTT.

The table lists this clonotype with many counts. V usage is TRBV6-2 or TRBV6-3 and J usage is TRBJ1-2, with D uncertain. This CDR3 comprises 16 residues. Germline lookup yields CDR1 MNHEY and CDR2 SVGEGT. Trimming took 1 base from V and 0 from J, leaving 12 bases between them. CDR3 in DNA: TGTGCCAGCAGTTACTGGTTGGAAACCACTAACTATGGCTACACCTTC. Translation: CASSYWLETTNYGYTF.

The sample holds many counts of this clonotype. This rearrangement joins TRBV7-8 to TRBJ2-5; D remains ambiguous. The CDR3 loop spans 14 amino acids. Germline CDR1 reads SGHVS; CDR2 reads FQNEAQ. The V gene lost 3 bases and the J gene lost 1 base, with 9 bases spanning the gap. CDR3 residues: CASSFPLTQETQYF. CDR3 in DNA: TGTGCCAGCAGCTTCCCCCTAACCCAAGAGACCCAGTACTTC. Full variable domain (remainder filled in from reference TRBV7-8 and TRBJ2-5): GAGVSQSPRYKVAKRGQDVALRCDPISGHVSLFWYQQALGQGPEFLTYFQNEAQLDKSGLPSDRFFAERPEGSVSTLKIQRTQQEDSAVYLCASSFPLTQETQYFGPGTRLLVL.

Notes on this clonotype: The CDR3 ends on some other residue instead of the conserved phenylalanine or tryptophan, so this is likely a read error. As DNA, the CDR3 is TGTGCCAGCAGCAGACAGGGGGATAACTATGGCTACACCTAC. Amino acids: CASSRQGDNYGYTY. The rearrangement joins TRBV5-5 to TRBJ1-2, with TRBD1 identical over 9 bases. The germline gives CDR1 SGHKS, CDR2 YYEKEE (reference sequence). Germline trimming cut 4 bases from V and 1 base from J; bases unmatched to any gene: 2. The CDR3 has 14 residues.

This clonotype was observed a handful of times. V and J are TRBV9 and TRBJ2-1; 9 bases map to TRBD2. The CDR3 extends over 17 amino acids. Trimming cost V 0 bases and J 9 bases; bases outside gene matches: 13. CDR1 and CDR2 from the germline V gene are SGDLS and YYNGEE. The CDR3 loop reads CASSVVGGGALGSEQFF. As DNA, the CDR3 is TGTGCCAGCAGCGTAGTTGGCGGGGGGGCCTTGGGATCTGAGCAGTTCTTC.

This clonotype was seen at least ten times. The chain links TRBV12-3 or TRBV12-4 to TRBJ2-2, with D unresolved. With 7 bases removed from V and 6 bases from J, the gap between germline ends came to 6 bases. The length of the CDR3 is 11 residues. CDR3 DNA: TGTGCCAGCACGCGGTCCGGGGAGCTGTTTTTT. It is translated as CASTRSGELFF.

In its sample, this clonotype was seen a few times. The V and J genes are TRBV4-2 and TRBJ1-4; D is undetermined. The germline V gene encodes CDR1 LGHNA and CDR2 YNFKEQ. With 0 bases removed from V and 0 bases from J, the gap between germline ends came to 5 bases. This CDR3 is built from 15 residues. The CDR3 reads CASSQDTATNEKLFF. The DNA for the CDR3 is TGTGCCAGCAGCCAAGACACGGCAACTAATGAAAAACTGTTTTTT.

This clonotype was counted many times. V usage is TRBV5-1 and J usage is TRBJ1-1; D not resolved. Germline V gives CDR1 SGHRS, CDR2 YFSETQ. The CDR3 sequence is 14 residues long. V shed 1 base and J shed 1 base, with 8 bases lying between them. This CDR3 is CASSLSRRNTEAFF. CDR3 DNA sequence: TGCGCCAGCAGCTTGAGTCGGAGGAACACTGAAGCTTTCTTT.

This clonotype showed up just a few times. The rearrangement links TRBV9 to TRBJ2-1, with D perhaps given as TRBD1 or TRBD2 (5 bases each). V was shortened by 2 bases and J by 9 bases, with 15 bases between the two germline ends. Looked up from germline, CDR1 is SGDLS and CDR2 is YYNGEE. This CDR3 spans 14 amino acids. CDR3 DNA sequence: TGTGCCAGCAGCGTCCGGGACCCCCTCAGTGAGCAGTTCTTC. Encoded protein: CASSVRDPLSEQFF.

The chain uses TRBV9 and TRBJ2-5; 8 bases are shared with TRBD1. In germline, CDR1 is SGDLS, CDR2 YYNGEE. The CDR3 is 15 residues long. The junction had 6 bases not matched to a gene; V was cut back by 3 bases and J by 2 bases. This CDR3 reads CASSAGQGLQETQYF. CDR3 DNA: TGTGCCAGCAGCGCTGGACAGGGTCTTCAAGAGACCCAGTACTTC. The whole variable domain, remainder taken from reference TRBV9 and TRBJ2-5, is DSGVTQTPKHLITATGQRVTLRCSPRSGDLSVYWYQQSLDQGLQFLIQYYNGEERAKGNILERFSAQQFPDLHSELNLSSLELGDSALYFCASSAGQGLQETQYFGPGTRLLVL.

This clonotype was observed a handful of times. This chain connects TRBV20-1 to TRBJ2-6; no reliable D call. V lost 4 bases to trimming and J lost 4 bases, with 11 bases between them. Germline values: CDR1 DFQATT, CDR2 SNEGSKA (reference sequence). The CDR3 spans 14 residues. The CDR3 loop is CSAIESAGANVLTF. CDR3 DNA: TGCAGTGCTATTGAAAGTGCGGGGGCCAACGTCCTGACTTTC.

The table lists this clonotype with a few counts. V and J are TRBV20-1 and TRBJ2-1, with 10 nucleotides matching TRBD1. CDR3 length equals 14 residues. The germline V gene has CDR1 DFQATT and CDR2 SNEGSKA (reference sequence). V dropped 6 bases and J dropped 5; count of bases not matched to a gene: 7. The CDR3 nucleotides read TGCAGTGCGAGCGGACAGGGGGGGGACAATGAGCAGTTCTTC. This translates into CSASGQGGDNEQFF.

This clonotype has at least ten counts. The J gene is TRBJ2-3, the V gene TRBV7-9; possible D gene TRBD1, 6 bases. The CDR3 sequence is 12 residues long. Germline CDR1 reads SEHNR; CDR2 reads FQNEAQ (reference sequence). With 4 bases removed from V and 6 bases from J, the gap between germline ends came to 8 bases. CDR3 coding DNA: TGTGCCAGCAGCTCGACAGGCGATACGCAGTATTTT. Translation gives CASSSTGDTQYF.

The sample holds many counts of this clonotype. V is TRBV12-3 or TRBV12-4 and J is TRBJ1-1, with D tentatively TRBD1 (5 bases). This CDR3 comprises 14 residues. Trimming shortened V by 5 bases and J by 5 bases, and 15 bases separated the two germline ends. In nucleotides, the CDR3 is TGTGCCAGCAGTCCCCGAGGGGTGGGGACTGAAGCTTTCTTT. Its protein product is CASSPRGVGTEAFF.

This chain links TRBV7-8 with TRBJ2-1; D not resolved. The length of the CDR3 is 15 residues. Trimming shortened V by 3 bases and J by 4 bases, and 13 bases separated the two germline ends. In germline, CDR1 is SGHVS, CDR2 FQNEAQ. DNA for the CDR3: TGTGCCAGCAGCTTCCGATTGAGCAGATACAATGAGCAGTTCTTC. Its protein is CASSFRLSRYNEQFF.

This clonotype was counted ten times or more. The chain links TRBV28 to TRBJ2-7; maybe TRBD1 (6 bases). CDR3 length: 19 residues. V gave up 6 bases and J gave up 3 bases, with 30 bases separating them. Germline assignment: CDR1 MDHEN and CDR2 SYDVKM. CDR3 sequence: CASRTHSGQGWIQGYEQYF. The DNA for the CDR3 is TGTGCCAGCAGAACGCACTCGGGTCAGGGGTGGATCCAGGGCTACGAGCAGTACTTC. Full variable domain (rest looked up from reference TRBV28 and TRBJ2-7): DVKVTQSSRYLVKRTGEKVFLECVQDMDHENMFWYRQDPGLGLRLIYFSYDVKMKEKGDIPEGYSVSREKKERFSLILESASTNQTSMYLCASRTHSGQGWIQGYEQYFGPGTRLTVT.

This clonotype was picked up many times. The V gene is TRBV10-1, the J gene TRBJ2-7; 10 positions agree with TRBD2. The CDR3 covers 12 residues. Germline V lookup: CDR1 WNHNN, CDR2 SYGVQD (reference sequence). Unmatched junction bases numbered 0, after V lost 4 bases and J lost 6 bases. Here the CDR3 DNA reads TGCGCCAGCAGTGGACTAGCGGGCGAGCAGTACTTC. Protein product: CASSGLAGEQYF.

At least ten counts were recorded for this clonotype. The chain joins TRBV15 to TRBJ2-1; the D is unclear. V lost 4 bases to trimming and J lost 5 bases, with 6 bases between them. The CDR3 extends over 12 amino acids. CDR1 is LNHNV, CDR2 YYDKDF, per germline (reference sequence). The CDR3 DNA is TGTGCCACCAGCAACCTGGACAATGAGCAGTTCTTC. Residues: CATSNLDNEQFF.

This clonotype occurred many times. J is TRBJ1-1 and V is TRBV6-1; D might be TRBD1 (6 bases). The germline CDR1 and CDR2 sequences are MNHNS and SASEGT. The CDR3 contains 17 residues. Trimming stripped 6 bases from V and 1 base from J, with 21 bases between. The CDR3 spells CASSPIVAGEGNTEAFF. The CDR3 region has the DNA TGTGCCAGCAGCCCGATCGTGGCAGGGGAGGGGAACACTGAAGCTTTCTTT.

The chain combines TRBV20-1 with TRBJ2-7, with 10 bases lining up with TRBD2. Germline values: CDR1 DFQATT, CDR2 SNEGSKA (reference sequence). This CDR3 spans 16 amino acids. V shed 3 bases and J 4 bases; nucleotides not matched to a gene: 12. CDR3 sequence: CSARDRSVAGGYEQYF. CDR3 bases: TGCAGTGCTAGGGACCGATCGGTAGCGGGAGGTTACGAGCAGTACTTC.

This clonotype has a count of ten or more. V and J are TRBV7-3 and TRBJ2-1, with TRBD2 matching 9 bases. The CDR3 runs to 14 residues. Germline V CDR1 and CDR2: SGHTA, FQGTGA. V lost 5 bases to trimming and J lost 10 bases; unmatched junction nucleotides: 9. CDR3 region: CASSTGTSFEEQFF. The DNA of the CDR3 is TGTGCCAGCAGCACCGGGACTAGCTTCGAGGAGCAGTTCTTC.

The chain carries TRBV10-2 and TRBJ1-5; D unclear. Germline V gene data show CDR1 as WSHSY and CDR2 as SAAADI. This CDR3 is built from 14 residues. V was trimmed by 0 bases and J by 7 bases, leaving 10 bases between them. The CDR3 sequence: CASSESMGIQPQHF. The CDR3 DNA is TGCGCCAGCAGTGAGTCGATGGGGATCCAGCCCCAGCATTTT.

Worth noting for this clonotype: This may come from a read error, since a much larger clone is one base off. The conserved final phenylalanine or tryptophan is absent from the CDR3, which likely points to a read error. This chain connects TRBV12-3 or TRBV12-4 to TRBJ2-1, with TRBD2 identical over 7 bases. V dropped 6 bases and J dropped 8; count of bases not matched to a gene: 22. The length of the CDR3 is 18 residues. In DNA, the CDR3 is TGTGCCAGCAGCCTTTACGGTGGCCTTATTGGGAGCGGGGATGAGCAGTTCTTG. Residues: CASSLYGGLIGSGDEQFL.

In this sample, this clonotype turned up a few times. The chain carries TRBV28 and TRBJ1-5, with a tentative D call TRBD1 (5 bases). Germline V lookup: CDR1 MDHEN, CDR2 SYDVKM. The CDR3 runs to 14 residues. V lost 3 bases and J lost 6, with 12 bases in between. The CDR3 here is CASSFDRRGQPQHF. The CDR3 nucleotides read TGTGCCAGCAGTTTCGACCGGAGGGGTCAGCCCCAGCATTTT.

This clonotype was observed a handful of times. The rearrangement uses TRBV4-3 and TRBJ1-3; D ambiguous. V dropped 0 bases and J dropped 0 bases, with 6 bases sitting between them. The CDR3 loop spans 15 amino acids. Looked up from germline, CDR1 is LGHNA and CDR2 is YSLEER. The CDR3 DNA follows: TGCGCCAGCAGCCAAGATAACGGCTCTGGAAACACCATATATTTT. Amino acid sequence: CASSQDNGSGNTIYF.

This clonotype was counted between two and nine times. This chain uses TRBV4-3 with TRBJ2-5, with 7 nucleotides matching TRBD2. Looked up from germline, CDR1 is LGHNA and CDR2 is YSLEER. The CDR3 runs 17 residues. Trimming took 0 bases from V and 4 from J; bases not matched to a gene: 11. CDR3 residues: CASSQEIWGGGVETQYF. The CDR3 DNA follows: TGCGCCAGCAGCCAAGAAATATGGGGGGGGGGTGTAGAGACCCAGTACTTC.

In its sample, this clonotype was seen a few times. The final CDR3 position lacks the conserved phenylalanine or tryptophan, pointing to a likely read error. V is TRBV4-1 and J is TRBJ2-1; TRBD2 aligns across 8 bases. Unmatched junction bases numbered 0, after V lost 0 bases and J lost 2 bases. From germline, CDR1 is MGHRA and CDR2 YSYEKL. The CDR3 extends over 15 amino acids. CDR3 sequence: CASSQEAGAYNEQFL. CDR3 DNA sequence: TGCGCCAGCAGCCAAGAAGCGGGAGCCTACAATGAGCAGTTCCTC.

This clonotype was counted many times. This chain's CDR3 is CATSGQGYSNQPQHF. The CDR3 region has the DNA TGTGCCACCAGCGGGCAGGGGTATAGCAATCAGCCCCAGCATTTT. The chain uses TRBV15 and TRBJ1-5; TRBD1 is a possible D gene (6 bases). CDR1 LNHNV and CDR2 YYDKDF come from the germline V gene (reference sequence). V was trimmed by 5 bases and J by 0 bases, leaving 11 bases between them. The CDR3 spans 15 residues.

This clonotype has ten or more counts. J is TRBJ2-6 and V is TRBV7-2, with a tentative D call TRBD2 (6 bases). Per the germline V gene, CDR1 is SGHTA and CDR2 is FQGNSA. This CDR3 has 19 residues. Trimming shortened V by 1 base and J by 0 bases, and 16 bases separated the two germline ends. As DNA, the CDR3 is TGTGCCAGCAGCTTAGGCCCCTTCCTCGGGGGCTCTGGGGCCAACGTCCTGACTTTC. It specifies CASSLGPFLGGSGANVLTF. Full variable domain (missing parts from reference TRBV7-2 and TRBJ2-6): GAGVSQSPSNKVTEKGKDVELRCDPISGHTALYWYRQSLGQGLEFLIYFQGNSAPDKSGLPSDRFSAERTGGSVSTLTIQRTQQEDSAVYLCASSLGPFLGGSGANVLTFGAGSRLTVL.

The sample holds many counts of this clonotype. This chain joins TRBV14 and TRBJ2-1; D call uncertain. V lost 1 base to trimming and J lost 12 bases, with 13 bases between them. Germline CDR1 is SGHDN and CDR2 is FVKESK. This CDR3 has 13 amino acids. The CDR3 here is CASSQVLGWRQFF. The CDR3 DNA reads as TGTGCCAGCAGCCAAGTGTTAGGATGGCGGCAGTTCTTC. Filled out from reference TRBV14 and TRBJ2-1, the complete variable domain reads EAGVTQFPSHSVIEKGQTVTLRCDPISGHDNLYWYRRVMGKEIKFLLHFVKESKQDESGMPNNRFLAERTGGTYSTLKVQPAELEDSGVYFCASSQVLGWRQFFGPGTRLTVL.